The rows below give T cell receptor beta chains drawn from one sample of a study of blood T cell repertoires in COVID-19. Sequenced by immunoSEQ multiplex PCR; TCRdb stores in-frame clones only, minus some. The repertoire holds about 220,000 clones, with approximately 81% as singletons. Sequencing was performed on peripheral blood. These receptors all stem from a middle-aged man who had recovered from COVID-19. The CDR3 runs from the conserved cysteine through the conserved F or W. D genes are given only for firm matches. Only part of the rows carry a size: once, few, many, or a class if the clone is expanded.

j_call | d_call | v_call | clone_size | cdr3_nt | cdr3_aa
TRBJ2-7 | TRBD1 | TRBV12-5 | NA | TGTGCTAGTGCCTCTCAAACCGGGACAGTCTCCTACGAGCAGTACTTC | CASASQTGTVSYEQYF
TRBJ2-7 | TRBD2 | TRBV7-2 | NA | TGTGCCAGCAGCTTAGTCGGGGGGAGGGCCTACGAGCAGTACTTC | CASSLVGGRAYEQYF
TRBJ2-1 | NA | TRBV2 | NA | TGTGCCAGCAGTAGGGGTTTTGGGAATGAGCAGTTCTTC | CASSRGFGNEQFF
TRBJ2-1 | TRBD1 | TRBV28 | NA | TGTGCCAGCAGCCATGGGACAGTCTACAATGAGCAGTTCTTC | CASSHGTVYNEQFF
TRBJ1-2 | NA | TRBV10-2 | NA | TGCGCCAGCGGGAGGGGAACAGGATCCTCGGGAGGCTACACCTTC | CASGRGTGSSGGYTF
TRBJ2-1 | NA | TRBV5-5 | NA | TGTGCCAGCAGCCCCCGCGGGAAAGTGAATAATGAGCAGTTCTTC | CASSPRGKVNNEQFF
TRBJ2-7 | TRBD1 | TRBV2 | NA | TGTGCCAGCAGAGTACAGGGGGCGGCCGCTGGCGAGCAGTACTTC | CASRVQGAAAGEQYF
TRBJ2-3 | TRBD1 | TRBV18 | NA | TGTGCCAGCTCCCCGGACAGGTCCACAGATACGCAGTATTTT | CASSPDRSTDTQYF
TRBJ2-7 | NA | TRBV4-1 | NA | TGCGCCAGCAGCCCTGTGGTCTACTCCTACGAGCAGTACTTC | CASSPVVYSYEQYF
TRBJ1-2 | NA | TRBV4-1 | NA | TGCGCCAGCAGCCAAGATTCGACTTTCTACACCTTC | CASSQDSTFYTF
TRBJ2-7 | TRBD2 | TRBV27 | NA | TGTGCCACCGGGACTAGCGGGAGGGGGGCCCTATACGAGCAGTACTTC | CATGTSGRGALYEQYF
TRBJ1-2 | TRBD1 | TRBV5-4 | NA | TGTGCCAGCAGCTGGGGGACAGGGGGCTACTATGGCTACACCTTC | CASSWGTGGYYGYTF
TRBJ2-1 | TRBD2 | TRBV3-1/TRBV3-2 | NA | TGTGCCAGCAGCTATTTTACTAGCGACTCCTACAATGAGCAGTTCTTC | CASSYFTSDSYNEQFF
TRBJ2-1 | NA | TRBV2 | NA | TGTGCCAGCAGTGAAACAGGGAGTTTTTACTACAATGAGCAGTTCTTC | CASSETGSFYYNEQFF
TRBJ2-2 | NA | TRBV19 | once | TGTGCCAGTAGTATCTGGGGAACGGGGGCCGGGGAGCTGTTTTTT | CASSIWGTGAGELFF
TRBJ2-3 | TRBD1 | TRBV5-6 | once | TGTGCCAGCAGCTTGGCGCCCGGGACAGGGAGAAAGTGGGATACGCAGTATTTT | CASSLAPGTGRKWDTQYF
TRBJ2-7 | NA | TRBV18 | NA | TGTGCCAGCTCACCCAGCCGGACTACCGATGAGCAGTACTTC | CASSPSRTTDEQYF
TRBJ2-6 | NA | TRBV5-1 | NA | TGCGCCAGCTCCCAGGCTGGGGCCAACGTCCTGACTTTC | CASSQAGANVLTF
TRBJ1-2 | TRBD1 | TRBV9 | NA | TGTGCCAGCAGCGGAAACACAGGGGGCAGCTATGGCTACACCTTC | CASSGNTGGSYGYTF
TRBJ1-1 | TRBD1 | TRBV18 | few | TGTGCCAGCTCACCGACAGGGTCAGGACTGAACACTGAAGCTTTCTTT | CASSPTGSGLNTEAFF
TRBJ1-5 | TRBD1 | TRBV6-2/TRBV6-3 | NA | TGTGCCAGCAGTTACGGTTTGGGTAGGGGGCCTCAGCCCCAGCATTTT | CASSYGLGRGPQPQHF
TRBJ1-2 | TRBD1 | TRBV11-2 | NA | TGTGCCAGCAGCCAAACAGGGGGAAAGGTGCTCACCTTC | CASSQTGGKVLTF
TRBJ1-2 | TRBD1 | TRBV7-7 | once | TGTGCCAGCAGCCTAGTACGGGACAGGGAAGGCTATGGCTACACCTTC | CASSLVRDREGYGYTF
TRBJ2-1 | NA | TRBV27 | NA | TGTGCCAGCGTACCCGTCCAGGGCAAAGAGCAGTTCTTC | CASVPVQGKEQFF
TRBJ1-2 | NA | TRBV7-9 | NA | TGTGCCAGCAGCCCCCGGCCCCGGGGGGATGGCTACACCTTC | CASSPRPRGDGYTF
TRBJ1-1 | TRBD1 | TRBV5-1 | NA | TGCGCCAGCAGCTTGGGGACAGGGGAGGCGGGAGCTTTCTTT | CASSLGTGEAGAFF
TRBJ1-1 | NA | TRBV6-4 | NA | TGTGCCAGCAGTGACTCGGCATCGGGGAACACTGAAGCTTTCTTT | CASSDSASGNTEAFF
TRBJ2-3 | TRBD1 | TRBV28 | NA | TGTGCCAGCAGTTTCGGGGACAGTTTCTTCTCTACGCAGTATTTT | CASSFGDSFFSTQYF
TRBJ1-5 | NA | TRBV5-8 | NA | TGTGCCAGCAGCTTAGGATGGGGAGTCAGCAATCAGCCCCAGCATTTT | CASSLGWGVSNQPQHF
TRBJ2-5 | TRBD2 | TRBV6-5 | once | TGTGCCAGCAGGAGGACTAGAAGTCATCAAGAGACCCAGTACTTC | CASRRTRSHQETQYF
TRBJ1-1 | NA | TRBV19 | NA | TGTGCCAGTAGGCCGGGGGGGAACACTGAAGCTTTCTTT | CASRPGGNTEAFF
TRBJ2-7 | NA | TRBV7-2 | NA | TGTGCCAGCAGCTTAGGGGGCGCCTCCTACGAGCAGTACTTC | CASSLGGASYEQYF
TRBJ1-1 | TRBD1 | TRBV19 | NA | TGTGCCAGTAGCCCCCCGGACAGGGAAGCTTTCTTT | CASSPPDREAFF
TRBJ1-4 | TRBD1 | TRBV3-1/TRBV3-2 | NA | TGTGCCAGCAGCCTGACAGGGGGTTCGAATGAAAAACTGTTTTTT | CASSLTGGSNEKLFF
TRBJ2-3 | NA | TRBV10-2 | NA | TGCGCCAGCATGAATTACTCGGGGGTCCGTGGCACAGATACGCAGTATTTT | CASMNYSGVRGTDTQYF
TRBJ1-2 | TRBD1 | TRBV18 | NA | TGTGCCAGCTCCCCCCGGGACAGGGCTTTCTATGGCTACACCTTC | CASSPRDRAFYGYTF
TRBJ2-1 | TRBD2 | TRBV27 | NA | TGTGCCAGCAGACGGACTAGCACCAATGAGCAGTTCTTC | CASRRTSTNEQFF
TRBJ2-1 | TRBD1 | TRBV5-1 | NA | TGCGCCAGCAGCCTAGAGACAGGGTTCTACAATGAGCAGTTCTTC | CASSLETGFYNEQFF
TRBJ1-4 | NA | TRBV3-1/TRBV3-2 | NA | TGTGCCAGCAGCCAAGACGGGGGGTATGATGAAAAACTGTTTTTT | CASSQDGGYDEKLFF
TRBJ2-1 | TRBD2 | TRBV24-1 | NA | TGTGCCACCAGCCGGACTAGCGGGAAAGGTAATGAGCAGTTCTTC | CATSRTSGKGNEQFF
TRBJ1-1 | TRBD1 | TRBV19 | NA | TGTGCCAGTAGTACAGGGGGCCTCTCACTCTTGGCTGAAGCTTTCTTT | CASSTGGLSLLAEAFF
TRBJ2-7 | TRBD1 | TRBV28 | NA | TGTGCCAGCAGACCCAGTCCGGGACAGGGGTTTGACGAGCAGTACTTC | CASRPSPGQGFDEQYF
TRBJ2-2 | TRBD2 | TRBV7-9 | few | TGTGCCAGCAGCTTACGGAGGGAGGGCCTTACCGGGGAGCTGTTTTTT | CASSLRREGLTGELFF
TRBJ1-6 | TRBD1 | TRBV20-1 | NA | TGCAGTGCTAGTCAGGGGGCGGGTTCACCCCTCCACTTT | CSASQGAGSPLHF
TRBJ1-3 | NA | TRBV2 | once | TGTGCCAGTGAGAACAGTTACTCTGGAAACACCATATATTTT | CASENSYSGNTIYF
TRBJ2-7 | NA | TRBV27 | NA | TGTGCCAGCAGCCTATCAGGGTTCCACGAGCAGTACTTC | CASSLSGFHEQYF
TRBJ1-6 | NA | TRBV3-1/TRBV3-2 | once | TGTGCCAGCAGCCAGGGCGCATGGCCCCTCCACTTT | CASSQGAWPLHF